Sequencing of this TCR beta chain was carried out in a study of blood T cell repertoires in COVID-19. Germline CDR1 is MNHEY and CDR2 is SMNVEV (reference sequence). The V and J ends lost 6 bases and 3 bases respectively, with 11 bases between them. This CDR3 comprises 13 residues. Here immunoSEQ multiplex PCR was the method, and the copy in TCRdb shows in-frame clones only, minus some. Seen here are approximately 190,000 clones, around 83% observed once, and the top ten hold 20% to 25%. This chain connects TRBV27 to TRBJ1-1; TRBD1 might be the D (6 bases). Sample: PBMCs or T cells enriched from blood (not recorded which). This clonotype was obtained from a woman aged 40 to 49 in a cohort exposed to, infected with or recovered from COVID-19 (not recorded which). CDR3 sequence (DNA): TGTGCCAGCAGCCCTACAGGGTACACTGAAGCTTTCTTT. Its protein product is CASSPTGYTEAFF.